This TCR beta chain was profiled in a study of identical twins. In this sample, this clonotype turned up a few times. TCRdb reprocessed the 5' RACE reads with MiXCR, giving one entry per CDR3 protein. The table records 450,000 or so distinct CDR3 sequences, 20% to 25% of them present only once. This CDR3 has 15 residues. The germline V gene encodes CDR1 SGHRS and CDR2 YFSETQ. The V and J ends lost 4 bases and 3 bases, in that order; junction bases with no gene match: 8. This sample was shared with a second study, whose subject was T cells expressing NK-cell markers. From that second work: Several of the donors also had these clonotypes leading their CD3+CD56-NKG2C+ fraction.

The clonotype was recovered from a woman aged 18 to 35 in good health. The source material was CD4+ T cells sorted from blood. V and J are TRBV5-1 and TRBJ2-7; the match to TRBD1 covers 9 bases. For the CDR3, the DNA is TGCGCCAGCAGCACCACAGGGGGCTCCATCTACGAGCAGTACTTC. Translated: CASSTTGGSIYEQYF.